This TCR beta chain was observed in a study of PD-1 blockade in classical Hodgkin lymphoma (dated by TCRdb to between 2020 and 2021). Some background on the complete study: Nivolumab dosing was 3 mg/kg intravenously every 2 weeks, continuing until either disease progression or unacceptable toxicity. A peripheral blood immune signature of response to PD-1 blockade in classical Hodgkin lymphoma was defined using TCR beta sequencing and CyTOF.

From the cysteine through the phenylalanine, the CDR3 covers 16 amino acids. Only the CDR3 part of the read is kept: 48 bases, read in frame from the first base. According to the germline V gene, CDR1 reads ENHRY and CDR2 reads SYGVKD. For this chain, trimming is 7 bases at the V end and 8 bases at the J end, and the number of junction bases without a gene match is 9. On this clone: Its antigen is currently not known. Base qualities are not recorded, but no much larger clone differs from it by a single base.

Study-wide conclusions, independent of this receptor: Baseline diversity similar to that of newly diagnosed patients was observed in trial patients achieving complete response, whereas significantly lower diversity was observed in partial responders and progressors. By C4D1, a significant rise was seen in CD4+ TCR diversity but not in CD8+ TCR diversity (p=0.0027 vs p=0.16), and the rise was most apparent among complete responders (p=0.02). Lower diversity was seen in patients whose nivolumab began less than 1 year after ASCT, and these patients were left out of later analyses so that immune reconstitution would not confound the results. The study was restricted to a single clinical trial cohort, and the causes of repertoire differences, possibly disease activity or prior therapy, were left undefined. Baseline TCR diversity was reported as lower in newly diagnosed patients than in healthy donors, and lower still in relapsed/refractory patients.

The time point label, as the study defines it: cycle 4 day 1 (C4D1), after five to seven weeks of nivolumab. Relapse after autologous stem cell transplantation had occurred in all trial patients, and cohorts A, B and C were distinguished by prior brentuximab vedotin exposure. The trial cohort was composed of 55 to 65 patients with relapsed/refractory classical Hodgkin lymphoma, for whom complete response, partial response or progressive disease was recorded as best overall response. In the multi-cohort phase II CheckMate 205 trial, trial patients received single-agent nivolumab. An independent review committee assessed best overall response by applying the 2007 International Working Group response criteria. Trial PBMCs were obtained immediately prior to nivolumab initiation (C1D1) and on therapy at cycle 2 day 1 and cycle 4 day 1. Peripheral blood was collected in 8 mL Vacutainer Cell Preparation Tubes, from which PBMCs were isolated by centrifugation and then cryopreserved.

The Qiagen DNeasy kit was used to extract genomic DNA both from unsorted PBMCs and from the negatively selected CD4+ and CD8+ fractions. Amplification of TCR beta CDR3 regions was done by immunoSEQ multiplex PCR with primers that anneal to V and J segments. A synthetic immune receptor repertoire was used to minimize amplification bias, and remaining bias was computationally removed after sequencing. In the paper's pipeline: Repertoire diversity was quantified as the Shannon entropy index using custom Python scripts. The unsorted, CD4+ and CD8+ repertoires were each analyzed separately, with the exception of combined analyses, where CD4+ and CD8+ sequences were merged in silico. A clone counted as expanded when the clone's frequency after treatment rose at least 2-fold relative to C1D1, and clones undetected at baseline were given a pseudocount of 0.5. Clones with 0 or 1 copy at C1D1 were classified as singleton clones, and clones with 2 or more copies were classified as non-singleton clones. Clones expanded in unsorted samples were annotated as CD4+, CD8+ or unknown by matching protein sequences in sorted samples from the same patient. Diversity changes from C1D1 to C4D1 were tested in paired samples using Wilcoxon tests. The table comes from immuneACCESS by way of TCRdb, which keeps in-frame sequences with V and J called. Part of the clones is missing from these tables; in studies checked, under half for an unresolved V gene and the rest for unknown reasons. V, J and clone size are those of that table, while D and trimming were read from the DNA. Here the sample has some 19,000 clones; 60% to 75% occur a single time. 15% to 20% of the sample rests with the top ten.

The V and J genes are TRBV10-3 and TRBJ2-1, with 15 central nucleotides matching TRBD2. This TCR was sampled from a human donor with classical Hodgkin lymphoma. The specimen comprised peripheral blood mononuclear cells (PBMCs), sampled before the fourth cycle of nivolumab. CDR3 loop: CAIMKGTSGRSHEQFF. The nucleotide sequence reads as follows: TGTGCCATCATGAAGGGGACTAGCGGGAGGTCCCATGAGCAGTTCTTC.